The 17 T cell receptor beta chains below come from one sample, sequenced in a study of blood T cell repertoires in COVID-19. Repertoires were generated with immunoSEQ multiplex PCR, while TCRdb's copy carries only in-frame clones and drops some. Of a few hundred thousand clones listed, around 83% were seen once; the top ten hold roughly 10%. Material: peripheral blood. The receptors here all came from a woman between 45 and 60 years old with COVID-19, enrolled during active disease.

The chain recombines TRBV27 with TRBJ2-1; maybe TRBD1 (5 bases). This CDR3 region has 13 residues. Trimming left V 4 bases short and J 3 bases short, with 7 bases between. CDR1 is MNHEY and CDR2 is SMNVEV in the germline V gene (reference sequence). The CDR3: CASSWGFYNEQFF. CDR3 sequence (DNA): TGTGCCAGCAGTTGGGGCTTCTACAATGAGCAGTTCTTC.

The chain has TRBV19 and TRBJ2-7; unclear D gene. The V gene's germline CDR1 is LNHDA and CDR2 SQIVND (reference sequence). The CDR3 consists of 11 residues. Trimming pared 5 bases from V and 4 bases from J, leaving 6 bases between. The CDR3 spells CASSSVYEQYF. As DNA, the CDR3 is TGTGCCAGTAGTTCAGTGTACGAGCAGTACTTC.

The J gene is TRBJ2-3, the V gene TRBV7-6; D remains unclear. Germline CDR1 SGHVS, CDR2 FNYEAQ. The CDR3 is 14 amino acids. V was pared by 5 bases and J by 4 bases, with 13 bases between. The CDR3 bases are TGTGCCAGCAGCCAACTCATCTCCGCAGATACGCAGTATTTT. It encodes CASSQLISADTQYF.

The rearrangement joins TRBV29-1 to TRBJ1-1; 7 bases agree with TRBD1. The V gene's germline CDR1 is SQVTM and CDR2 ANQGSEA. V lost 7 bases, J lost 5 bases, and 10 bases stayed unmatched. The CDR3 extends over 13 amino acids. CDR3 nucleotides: TGCAGCGCGAAACAGGGGCCTAGGACTGAAGCTTTCTTT. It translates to CSAKQGPRTEAFF. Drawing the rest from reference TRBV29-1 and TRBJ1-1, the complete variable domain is SAVISQKPSRDICQRGTSLTIQCQVDSQVTMMFWYRQQPGQSLTLIATANQGSEATYESGFVIDKFPISRPNLTFSTLTVSNMSPEDSSIYLCSAKQGPRTEAFFGQGTRLTVV.

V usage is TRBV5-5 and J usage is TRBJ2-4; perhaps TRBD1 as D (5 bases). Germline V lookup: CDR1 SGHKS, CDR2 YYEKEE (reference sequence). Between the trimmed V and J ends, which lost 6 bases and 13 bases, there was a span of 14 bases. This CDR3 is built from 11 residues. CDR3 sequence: CASKSKGWQYF. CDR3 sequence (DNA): TGTGCCAGCAAGTCGAAGGGGTGGCAGTACTTC.

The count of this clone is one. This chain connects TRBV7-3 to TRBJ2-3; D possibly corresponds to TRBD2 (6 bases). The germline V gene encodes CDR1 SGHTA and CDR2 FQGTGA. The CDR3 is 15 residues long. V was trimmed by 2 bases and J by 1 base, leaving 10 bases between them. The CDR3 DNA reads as TGTGCCAGCAGCTTAGGGCGGGGTCGCACAGATACGCAGTATTTT. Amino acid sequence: CASSLGRGRTDTQYF.

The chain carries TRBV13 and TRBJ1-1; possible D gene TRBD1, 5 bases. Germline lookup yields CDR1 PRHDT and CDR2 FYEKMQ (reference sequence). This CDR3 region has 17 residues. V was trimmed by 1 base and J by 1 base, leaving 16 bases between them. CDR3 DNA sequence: TGTGCCAGCAGCTTAGAGTCTAGGGGCAGGGAGAACACTGAAGCTTTCTTT. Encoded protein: CASSLESRGRENTEAFF.

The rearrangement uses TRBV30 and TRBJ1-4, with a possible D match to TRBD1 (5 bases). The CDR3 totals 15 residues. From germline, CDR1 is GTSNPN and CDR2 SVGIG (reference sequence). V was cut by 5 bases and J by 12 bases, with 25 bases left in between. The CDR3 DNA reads TGTGCCTGGGGTACCAGACAGCGTTCGGTTCGGGAACTGTTTTTT. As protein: CAWGTRQRSVRELFF.

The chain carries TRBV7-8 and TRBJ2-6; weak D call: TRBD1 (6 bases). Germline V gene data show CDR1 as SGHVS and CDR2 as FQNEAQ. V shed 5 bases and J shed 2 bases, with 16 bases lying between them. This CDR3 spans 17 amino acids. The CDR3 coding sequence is TGTGCCAGCAGCCACAGGGTAGGCCCCCCTGGGGCCAACGTCCTGACTTTC. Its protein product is CASSHRVGPPGANVLTF.

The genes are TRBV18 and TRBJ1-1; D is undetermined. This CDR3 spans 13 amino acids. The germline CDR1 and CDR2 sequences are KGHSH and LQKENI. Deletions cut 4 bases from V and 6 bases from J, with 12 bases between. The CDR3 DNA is TGTGCCAGCTCACGGGAAGGAGGGCCTGAAGCTTTCTTT. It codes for CASSREGGPEAFF.

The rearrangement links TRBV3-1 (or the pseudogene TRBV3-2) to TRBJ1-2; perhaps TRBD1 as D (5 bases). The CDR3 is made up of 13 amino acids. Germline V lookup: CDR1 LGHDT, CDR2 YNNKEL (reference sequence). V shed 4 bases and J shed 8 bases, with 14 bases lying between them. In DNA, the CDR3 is TGTGCCAGCAGCCCCGGGACTTGGGGGGGCTACACCTTC. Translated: CASSPGTWGGYTF.

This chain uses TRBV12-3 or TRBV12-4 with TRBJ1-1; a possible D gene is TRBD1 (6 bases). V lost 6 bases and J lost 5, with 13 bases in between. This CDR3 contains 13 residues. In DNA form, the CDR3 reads TGTGCCAGCAGGGACAGTCTCCGAACTGAAGCTTTCTTT. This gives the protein CASRDSLRTEAFF.

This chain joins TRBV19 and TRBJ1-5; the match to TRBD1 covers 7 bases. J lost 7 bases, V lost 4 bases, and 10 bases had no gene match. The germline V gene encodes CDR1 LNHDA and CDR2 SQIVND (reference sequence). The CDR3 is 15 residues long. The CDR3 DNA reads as TGTGCCAGTAGTACTGTCCGGGACAGAAACCAGCCCCAGCATTTT. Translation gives CASSTVRDRNQPQHF.

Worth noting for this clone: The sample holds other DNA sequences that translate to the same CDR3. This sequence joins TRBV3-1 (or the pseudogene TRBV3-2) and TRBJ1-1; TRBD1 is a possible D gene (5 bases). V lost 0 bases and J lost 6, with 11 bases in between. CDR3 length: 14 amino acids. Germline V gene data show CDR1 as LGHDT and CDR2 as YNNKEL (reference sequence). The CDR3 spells CASSQEVRGAEAFF. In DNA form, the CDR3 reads TGTGCCAGCAGCCAAGAAGTCCGGGGGGCTGAAGCTTTCTTT.

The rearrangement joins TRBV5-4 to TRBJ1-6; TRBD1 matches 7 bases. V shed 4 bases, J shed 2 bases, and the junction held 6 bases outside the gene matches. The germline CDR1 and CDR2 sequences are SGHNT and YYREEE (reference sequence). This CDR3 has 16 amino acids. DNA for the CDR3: TGTGCCAGCAGCCCGGACAGGCTGACCTATAATTCACCCCTCCACTTT. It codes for CASSPDRLTYNSPLHF.

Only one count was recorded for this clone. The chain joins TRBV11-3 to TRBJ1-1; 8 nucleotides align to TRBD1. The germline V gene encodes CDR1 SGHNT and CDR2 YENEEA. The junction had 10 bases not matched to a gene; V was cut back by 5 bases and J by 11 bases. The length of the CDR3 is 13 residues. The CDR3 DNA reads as TGTGCCAGCAGCACTACACGGACAGGGTGGGCTTTCTTT. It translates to CASSTTRTGWAFF.

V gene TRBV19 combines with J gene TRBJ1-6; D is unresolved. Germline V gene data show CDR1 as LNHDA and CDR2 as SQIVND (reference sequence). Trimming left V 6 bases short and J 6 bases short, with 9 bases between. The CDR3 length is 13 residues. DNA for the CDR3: TGTGCCAGTAGAGGAGCTACTAATTCACCCCTCCACTTT. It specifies CASRGATNSPLHF.